This T cell receptor (beta chain) came from a study of naive and memory T cell subsets. V lost 1 base and J 10 bases, leaving 8 bases between the germline ends. The CDR3 is 12 amino acids. CDR1 and CDR2 from the germline V gene are LNHDA and SQIVND (reference sequence). Only a few counts were recorded for this clonotype. Its antigen is unidentified. Both TRBC1 and TRBC2 were covered by a beta constant-region primer of two equimolar oligonucleotides. Four rounds of PCR amplified the ligated cDNA using nested alpha and beta constant-region primers plus SP2. A 12-nucleotide UMI and the SP2 primer were added to the cDNA 3' end by oligonucleotide ligation. TCRdb reprocessed the UMI-ligation and nested PCR reads with MiXCR, giving one entry per CDR3 protein. The sample contains around 140,000 distinct CDR3 sequences, roughly 22% of which appear only once. Findings and limits, study-wide: Possibly reflecting memory cells re-expressing CD45RA, a few larger clonotypes occurred in naive repertoires, especially CD8.

V gene TRBV19 combines with J gene TRBJ2-1, with D perhaps matching TRBD2 (5 bases). The sample comprised naive CD4+ T cells from blood. The receptor was derived from a human donor in good health. CDR3 in DNA: TGTGCCAGTAGTATAGCTGGCGGGGAGCAGTTCTTC. This encodes CASSIAGGEQFF.